This T cell receptor beta chain was identified in a study of cytomegalovirus exposure and HLA in healthy donors. Findings and caveats of the study: In an earlier analysis, productive rearrangement rates for most beta V segments clustered near 87% or 30%. According to a later analysis, donors in an Asian-associated ancestry cluster reportedly had fewer N-insertions than the roughly 720-donor mean.

V shed 1 base and J 8 bases; nucleotides not matched to a gene: 6. This CDR3 comprises 16 residues. Germline lookup yields CDR1 MGHRA and CDR2 YSYEKL. PCR used 60 Vbeta primers and 13 Jbeta primers. TCRdb keeps only in-frame clones here, not all; method: immunoSEQ multiplex PCR. The sample has around 220,000 clones; 75% are singletons. This clone was recorded only once. Antigen specificity is unknown. The specimen sequenced was PBMCs. The rearrangement uses TRBV4-1 and TRBJ1-4; 11 bases are shared with TRBD1. This clonotype was obtained from a woman in her thirties in good health and CMV-seronegative. The CDR3 nucleotides are TGCGCCAGCAGCCAAGTCTGGACAGGGGGCAAGGAAAAACTGTTTTTT. Amino acids: CASSQVWTGGKEKLFF.